These 22 T cell receptor beta chains share one sample of origin, sequenced in a study of persistence of HIV-infected CD4 T cells (dated by TCRdb to 2018 to 2020). These receptors have no identified antigens. TCRbeta repertoires were sequenced from genomic DNA with the immunoSEQ hsTCRB assay version 4 in survey mode. This immuneACCESS table, as held by TCRdb, lists in-frame sequences with V and J called but not all clones. Of the missing ones, under half trace to an unresolved V gene in checked studies; the others have no known cause. The sample table shows roughly 30,000 clones, and around 80% are seen once. The ten largest clones add up to roughly 5% of the sample. Reading the label with the study, this specimen's treatment or condition is: suppressive antiretroviral therapy. Cells were stimulated with lysates of CMV-infected fibroblasts at roughly 10 ug/mL. Memory CD4+ T cells that did not respond, being CD40L-negative, CD69-negative and CD45RO-high, were sorted as memory populations depleted of antigen-responding cells.

The sample consisted of CD4+ T cells sorted from PBMCs after 18-hour stimulation, taken from a patient who received antiretroviral therapy. The cell subset or site label of this sample denotes: CD40L-CD69- CD45RO-high memory CD4 T cells not responding to CMV lysate. These receptors were obtained from an adult man with HIV who was CMV-seropositive.

V is TRBV28 and J is TRBJ1-4, with D perhaps matching TRBD1 (6 bases). The CDR3 length is 15 residues. The ends were cut back, 6 bases at V and 10 bases at J, with 21 bases in the middle. Germline CDR1 MDHEN, CDR2 SYDVKM. The CDR3 loop reads CASRSGQMLGGKLFF. DNA of the CDR3: TGTGCCAGCAGGTCCGGACAGATGTTAGGCGGAAAACTGTTTTTT.

This chain joins TRBV9 and TRBJ1-1; D unresolved. Germline loops: CDR1 SGDLS, CDR2 YYNGEE. The CDR3 extends over 14 amino acids. Trimming removed 7 bases at V and 1 base at J, with 14 bases between. CDR3 residues: CASGFGSRNTEAFF. The CDR3 nucleotides are TGTGCCAGCGGTTTTGGCAGTAGGAACACTGAAGCTTTCTTT.

The chain combines TRBV10-3 with TRBJ2-3, with D possibly matching TRBD2 (6 bases). Trimming pared 9 bases from V and 2 bases from J, leaving 12 bases between. The CDR3 sequence is 13 residues long. The V gene's germline CDR1 is ENHRY and CDR2 SYGVKD. Here the CDR3 reads CAISGGDTDTQYF. Written as DNA, the CDR3 is TGTGCCATTTCGGGCGGGGACACAGATACGCAGTATTTT.

The chain joins TRBV24-1 to TRBJ2-7, with a tentative D call TRBD1 (6 bases). The CDR3 totals 16 residues. Germline V lookup: CDR1 KGHDR, CDR2 SFDVKD. With 4 bases removed from V and 5 bases from J, the gap between germline ends came to 20 bases. CDR3 sequence reads: CATSEFHTQGFNEQYF. As DNA, the CDR3 is TGTGCCACCAGTGAATTCCATACTCAGGGGTTCAACGAGCAGTACTTC.

V gene TRBV6-5 combines with J gene TRBJ2-1, with 9 bases aligning to TRBD2. CDR3 length: 16 residues. V lost 2 bases to trimming and J lost 9 bases; unmatched junction nucleotides: 11. CDR1 MNHEY and CDR2 SVGAGI come from the germline V gene. Written as DNA, the CDR3 is TGTGCCAGCAGTTACGGGGCGGGGGGGCCTGGCAGTGAGCAGTTCTTC. Its translation is CASSYGAGGPGSEQFF.

The chain uses TRBV5-4 and TRBJ1-1; possible D gene TRBD1, 5 bases. Between the trimmed V and J ends, which lost 2 bases and 2 bases, there was a span of 13 bases. The CDR3 is 15 residues long. Germline assignment: CDR1 SGHNT and CDR2 YYREEE (reference sequence). CDR3 sequence (DNA): TGTGCCAGCAGCTTCCGGGACGGACTTAACACTGAAGCTTTCTTT. Amino acids: CASSFRDGLNTEAFF.

The chain recombines TRBV18 with TRBJ2-3; 9 bases are shared with TRBD1. This CDR3 spans 16 amino acids. V dropped 6 bases and J dropped 2; count of bases not matched to a gene: 9. The germline gives CDR1 KGHSH, CDR2 LQKENI. As DNA, the CDR3 is TGTGCCAGCTCGCTTCGACAGGGGGTCTACACAGATACGCAGTATTTT. It codes for CASSLRQGVYTDTQYF.

This chain links TRBV3-1 (or the pseudogene TRBV3-2) with TRBJ2-2; the match to TRBD2 covers 7 bases. This CDR3 comprises 15 residues. V gave up 1 base and J gave up 5 bases; unmatched junction bases: 4. CDR1 and CDR2 from the germline V gene are LGHDT and YNNKEL (reference sequence). The CDR3 region is CASSQVGGKTGELFF. DNA for the CDR3: TGTGCCAGCAGCCAAGTCGGGGGGAAAACCGGGGAGCTGTTTTTT.

The chain uses TRBV19 and TRBJ1-2; TRBD1 matches 7 bases. V lost 5 bases, J lost 5 bases, and 5 bases stayed unmatched. Germline V gene sequence: CDR1 LNHDA, CDR2 SQIVND (reference sequence). The CDR3 has 13 amino acids. DNA for the CDR3: TGTGCCAGTAGTCCAGACAGGGTGTATGGCTACACCTTC. This sequence encodes CASSPDRVYGYTF. Full variable domain (outside the CDR3, taken from reference TRBV19 and TRBJ1-2): DGGITQSPKYLFRKEGQNVTLSCEQNLNHDAMYWYRQDPGQGLRLIYYSQIVNDFQKGDIAEGYSVSREKKESFPLTVTSAQKNPTAFYLCASSPDRVYGYTFGSGTRLTVV.

The V call is TRBV12-3 or TRBV12-4, the J call TRBJ2-5; D is possibly TRBD1 or TRBD2 (5 bases each). CDR3 length: 13 amino acids. Trimming cost V 11 bases and J 4 bases, with 17 bases left between them. The CDR3 protein is CACAGRARETQYF. The CDR3, as DNA: TGTGCCTGCGCGGGCAGGGCGCGAGAGACCCAGTACTTC.

This rearrangement joins TRBV5-4 to TRBJ2-1, with 10 bases matching TRBD2. CDR1 and CDR2 (germline): SGHNT, YYREEE (reference sequence). The CDR3 covers 17 residues. The junction had 12 bases not matched to a gene; V was cut back by 6 bases and J by 3 bases. CDR3 region: CASTFAGKRGGYNEQFF. CDR3 nucleotide sequence: TGTGCCAGCACCTTTGCTGGGAAGCGGGGGGGCTACAATGAGCAGTTCTTC.

The J gene is TRBJ1-3, the V gene TRBV6-1; D unclear. CDR1 and CDR2 from the germline V gene are MNHNS and SASEGT. Trimming shortened V by 2 bases and J by 0 bases, and 8 bases separated the two germline ends. This CDR3 spans 15 amino acids. CDR3 region: CASSESQSSGNTIYF. CDR3 sequence (DNA): TGTGCCAGCAGTGAAAGCCAGAGCTCTGGAAACACCATATATTTT.

The rearrangement uses TRBV10-2 and TRBJ2-7; 10 nucleotides match TRBD1. Trimming took 7 bases from V and 9 from J; bases not matched to a gene: 9. The CDR3 covers 13 residues. Germline CDR1 WSHSY, CDR2 SAAADI. As DNA, the CDR3 is TGCGCCAGCACGTGGGACAGGGGAAAAGGGCAGTACTTC. Amino acids: CASTWDRGKGQYF.

This clone was picked up a small number of times. The rearrangement uses TRBV6-5 and TRBJ1-1, with a tentative D call TRBD1 (5 bases). Germline V lookup: CDR1 MNHEY, CDR2 SVGAGI. Trimming cost V 6 bases and J 4 bases, with 12 bases left between them. The CDR3 has 13 residues. The CDR3 reads CASRRTLFTEAFF. In DNA form, the CDR3 reads TGTGCCAGCAGGAGGACACTCTTCACTGAAGCTTTCTTT.

The chain is built from TRBV5-4 and TRBJ1-1; a weak D match, TRBD1 (6 bases). There are 13 residues in the CDR3. Trimming left V 7 bases short and J 1 base short, with 11 bases between. From germline, CDR1 is SGHNT and CDR2 YYREEE (reference sequence). In DNA, the CDR3 is TGTGCCAGCCGAACAGGGTGGAACACTGAAGCTTTCTTT. Its protein product is CASRTGWNTEAFF.

The J gene is TRBJ1-1, the V gene TRBV2; D perhaps matches TRBD1 (5 bases). The CDR3 consists of 13 residues. Germline values: CDR1 SNHLY, CDR2 FYNNEI. Trimming removed 8 bases at V and 1 base at J, with 11 bases between. In DNA form, the CDR3 reads TGTGCCAGCGGGTCGGACAAGAACACTGAAGCTTTCTTT. It specifies CASGSDKNTEAFF.

V usage is TRBV7-8 and J usage is TRBJ1-6; 8 positions match TRBD1. After removal of 2 bases from V and 1 base from J, the junction contained 4 bases not matched to a gene. The CDR3 loop spans 17 amino acids. CDR1 and CDR2 (germline): SGHVS, FQNEAQ. The CDR3 is CASSLKTGVSYNSPLHF. CDR3 bases: TGTGCCAGCAGCTTAAAGACAGGGGTGTCCTATAATTCACCCCTCCACTTT.

The V call is TRBV4-2, the J call TRBJ2-3; possibly TRBD2 for D (5 bases). In germline, CDR1 is LGHNA, CDR2 YNFKEQ. The CDR3 has 16 residues. Between the trimmed V and J ends, which lost 0 bases and 5 bases, there was a span of 15 bases. The CDR3 DNA reads TGTGCCAGCAGCCAAGAGGCGCGGGCGACGGTAGATACGCAGTATTTT. Translation: CASSQEARATVDTQYF.

This chain links TRBV3-1 (or the pseudogene TRBV3-2) with TRBJ1-1, with D hard to call. Per the germline V gene, CDR1 is LGHDT and CDR2 is YNNKEL (reference sequence). V gave up 0 bases and J gave up 9 bases, with 8 bases separating them. CDR3 length: 12 amino acids. The DNA for the CDR3 is TGTGCCAGCAGCCAAGAATTGCAGAAAGCTTTCTTT. Residues: CASSQELQKAFF.

This chain joins TRBV29-1 and TRBJ2-1; D may be TRBD1 or TRBD2 (5 bases each). V was pared by 6 bases and J by 2 bases, with 14 bases between. The CDR3 is made up of 14 amino acids. Germline V gene sequence: CDR1 SQVTM, CDR2 ANQGSEA. CDR3 amino acids: CSVVRDRAYNEQFF. CDR3 nucleotide sequence: TGCAGCGTCGTCCGGGACCGCGCCTACAATGAGCAGTTCTTC.

J is TRBJ2-1 and V is TRBV5-5, with 14 bases matching TRBD2. The CDR3 spans 17 residues. The V and J ends lost 4 bases and 4 bases, in that order; junction bases with no gene match: 7. Germline V gene data show CDR1 as SGHKS and CDR2 as YYEKEE (reference sequence). The CDR3 spells CASSEGLAGASYNEQFF. As DNA, the CDR3 is TGTGCCAGCAGCGAGGGACTAGCGGGGGCCTCATACAATGAGCAGTTCTTC.

The chain joins TRBV2 to TRBJ2-5, with TRBD1 identical over 9 bases. The CDR3 loop spans 14 amino acids. Per the germline V gene, CDR1 is SNHLY and CDR2 is FYNNEI. The junction had 2 bases not matched to a gene; V was cut back by 6 bases and J by 0 bases. The CDR3 region is CASRQGANQETQYF. The CDR3 region has the DNA TGTGCCAGCAGACAGGGGGCTAACCAAGAGACCCAGTACTTC.